This is a list of T cell receptor beta chains from one sample in a study of blood T cell repertoires in COVID-19. Libraries were prepared by immunoSEQ multiplex PCR; TCRdb keeps only in-frame clonotypes and omits some of them. This table holds approximately 240,000 clones, about 80% found once. The sample consisted of peripheral blood. Receptors were obtained from a woman aged 55-69 years with acute or convalescent COVID-19. Both conserved end residues are part of each CDR3. The order of the fields is V gene, clone size, J gene, D gene, CDR3 DNA, CDR3 protein. D genes are given only for firm matches. A row's size may be missing; if present it is once, few, many or a size class.

TRBV3-1/TRBV3-2,NA,TRBJ2-5,NA,TGTGCCAGCAGCCAAAACAATGGCCAAGAGACCCAGTACTTC,CASSQNNGQETQYF
TRBV27,NA,TRBJ1-1,TRBD1,TGTGCTAGCAGAAAACAGGGGCCGACTGAAGCTTTCTTT,CASRKQGPTEAFF
TRBV11-1,NA,TRBJ1-2,NA,TGTGCCAGCAGCCAATCGGACAGTGGGGAAGGCTACACCTTC,CASSQSDSGEGYTF
TRBV9,few,TRBJ2-2,NA,TGTGCCAGCAGCGGAGACAGGACTTCCGGCGGGGAGCTGTTTTTT,CASSGDRTSGGELFF
TRBV9,NA,TRBJ1-5,TRBD1,TGTGCCAGCAGCGTTCTACAACAGGGGCCCTTT,CASSVLQQGPF
TRBV30,NA,TRBJ1-5,NA,TGTGCCTGGAGTCCACAGCTTTCTCAGCCCCAGCATTTT,CAWSPQLSQPQHF
TRBV24-1,NA,TRBJ2-1,TRBD2,TGTGCCACCAGTGACCCGACTAGCGGGGGGCACAATGAGCAGTTCTTC,CATSDPTSGGHNEQFF
TRBV10-3,NA,TRBJ2-5,TRBD2,TGTGCCATCAGTGGGTCTAGCGGGGGTGTGGAGACCCAGTACTTC,CAISGSSGGVETQYF
TRBV2,NA,TRBJ1-1,NA,TGTGCCAGCAGGGCCACAGACAACACTGAAGCTTTCTTT,CASRATDNTEAFF
TRBV23-1,NA,TRBJ1-2,NA,TGCGCCGGGAGGGAATTAGTAGCTAACTATGGCTACACCTTC,CAGRELVANYGYTF
TRBV4-3,once,TRBJ1-5,NA,TGCGCCAGCAGCCAAGATTTTCGACAGGATCAGCCCCAGCATTTT,CASSQDFRQDQPQHF
TRBV28,once,TRBJ1-2,TRBD1,TGTGCCAGCAGTTTCGGGACAGGATTGAGCACCTTC,CASSFGTGLSTF
TRBV2,NA,TRBJ2-4,NA,TGTGCCAGCAGTGATGGAGACCATCCGGGGTCCATTCAGTACTTC,CASSDGDHPGSIQYF
TRBV5-6,NA,TRBJ1-2,TRBD1,TGTGCCAGCAGCTTAAGACCGACAGGGCGGTTTATAAGAGGCTACACCTTC,CASSLRPTGRFIRGYTF
TRBV30,NA,TRBJ1-1,TRBD1,TGTGCCTGGAGTGTACGATGGCGGGACAGGGGGCCCACTGAAGCTTTCTTT,CAWSVRWRDRGPTEAFF
TRBV4-3,many,TRBJ1-6,NA,TGCGCCAGCAGCCAAGGGCAGGCACATTCACCCCTCCACTTT,CASSQGQAHSPLHF
TRBV5-4,once,TRBJ2-1,TRBD1,TGTGCCAGCAGCTTGGCTTCGACAGGGCACAATGAGCAGTTCTTC,CASSLASTGHNEQFF
TRBV12-3/TRBV12-4,NA,TRBJ1-2,TRBD1,TGTGCCAGCACCTCGACAGGGTCGGGCTACACCTTC,CASTSTGSGYTF